This T cell receptor (beta chain) is from a study of T cell responses to AZD1222 COVID-19 vaccine. Study-level points and caveats: Spike-specific TCR depth and breadth grew after two AZD1222 doses. Females outnumbered males among donors, who were mostly white British; clonal diversity was possibly underestimated. Only a handful of AZD1222 recipients, roughly six in all, had baseline seropositivity.

Details on this clone: Its antigen is undetermined.

Sequencing was performed with immunoSEQ multiplex PCR; in TCRdb, only in-frame clones are kept and a portion is missing. In the table there are 110,000 to 150,000 clones, approximately 93% of which are singletons. This specimen was peripheral blood, taken after recovery from COVID-19. The receptor comes from an adult who had recovered from COVID-19.

In DNA, the CDR3 is TGTGCCAGCTCACCAAAGGGCAATCAGCCCCAGCATTTT. Translating it yields CASSPKGNQPQHF. The genes are TRBV18 and TRBJ1-5; D uncertain. Per germline, CDR1 KGHSH and CDR2 LQKENI. This CDR3 contains 13 residues. V lost 2 bases and J 2 bases, leaving 4 bases between the germline ends.